The clone carrying this TCR beta chain came up many times. No antigen is known for it. This entry belongs to a study of regulatory T cells in long-lasting Graves disease. Relying on iRepertoire HTBI primers and Arm-PCR of CDR3 regions, the team built TCR beta libraries. Via MiXCR, TCRdb re-called the multiplex PCR reads, giving one row per CDR3 protein. Found here are about 530,000 distinct CDR3 sequences, 15% to 20% of them singletons; the top ten hold 20% to 25%. Time point reported: newly diagnosed GD, antithyroid drugs for less than 3 months. TCR sequences were obtained from RNA taken from PBMCs. Broader study findings: Fewer public clonotypes were shared by new patients (around 960) than by persistent patients (approximately 2,700).

These data also formed part of another study, on T cells in Graves' hyperthyroidism and ophthalmopathy. That work adds: In the blood, most expanded thyroid clonotypes above 0.001 appeared as well.

The sample consisted of peripheral blood mononuclear cells (PBMCs), taken at new diagnosis, from a patient treated with antithyroid drugs. The receptor was isolated from a middle-aged woman with Graves disease.

CDR3 sequence: CAWSVRGLNYGYTF. The CDR3 DNA follows: TGTGCCTGGAGTGTACGGGGGCTGAACTATGGCTACACCTTC. V and J are TRBV30 and TRBJ1-2, with D possibly matching TRBD1 (6 bases). Trimming stripped 0 bases from V and 2 bases from J, with 10 bases between. This CDR3 region has 14 residues. Germline V gene lookup returns CDR1 GTSNPN and CDR2 SVGIG (reference sequence).